A selection of T cell receptor beta chains follows, all from one sample in a study of early T cells in non-severe SARS-CoV-2 infection. TCRdb fed the 5' RACE reads into MiXCR, producing one record per CDR3 protein. The sample records fewer than 25,000 distinct CDR3 sequences, approximately 3.8% being singletons. Sequences were obtained from whole blood. The receptor source for this set is an adult who was a healthcare worker with PCR-confirmed SARS-CoV-2 infection or an uninfected control (not recorded which). Each CDR3 is given without its conserved first and last residue. Fields, in order: clone size, V gene, J gene, CDR3 protein. Clone size is stated in some rows and not others, as once, few, many or a class when expanded.

many	TRBV25-1	TRBJ2-5	ASSQPGQNIETQY
many	TRBV6-2/TRBV6-3	TRBJ2-7	ASIYHPGRSYEQY
many	TRBV5-1	TRBJ2-6	ASSSAPGANVLT
many	TRBV23-1	TRBJ2-1	ASLHSAGGLAPCSYNEQF
many	TRBV21-1	TRBJ2-1	ARGTSGKVEQF
few	TRBV19	TRBJ1-5	ASTGQGYQPQH
many	TRBV20-1	TRBJ2-2	SAGSTGELF
medium-sized	TRBV10-3	TRBJ2-6	AISEGDSGANVLT
-	TRBV3-1	TRBJ2-5	ASSPLSGTQY
many	TRBV9	TRBJ2-5	ASTQDTMYQETQY
medium-sized	TRBV20-1	TRBJ1-6	SASQGNSPLH
many	TRBV25-1	TRBJ1-6	ASSEYSQGWSPLH
many	TRBV20-1	TRBJ1-2	SASTGLDNYGYT
many	TRBV7-2	TRBJ1-5	ASSASGQPQH
medium-sized	TRBV7-8	TRBJ2-1	ASSLYGIYNEQF
medium-sized	TRBV27	TRBJ2-7	ASSFDGGRGNEQY
many	TRBV6-5	TRBJ1-2	ASSYEGLYGYT